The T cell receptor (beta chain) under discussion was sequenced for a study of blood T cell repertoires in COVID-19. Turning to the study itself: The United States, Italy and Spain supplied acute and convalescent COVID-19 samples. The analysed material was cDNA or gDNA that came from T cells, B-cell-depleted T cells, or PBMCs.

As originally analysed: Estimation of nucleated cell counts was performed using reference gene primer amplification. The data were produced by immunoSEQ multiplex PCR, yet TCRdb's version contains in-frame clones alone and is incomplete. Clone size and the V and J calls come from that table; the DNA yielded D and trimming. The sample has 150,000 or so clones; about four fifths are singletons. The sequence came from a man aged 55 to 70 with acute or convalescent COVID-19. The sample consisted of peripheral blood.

CDR3 in DNA: TGTGCCAGCAGCTTCACCACACAAGAGACCCAGTACTTC. It specifies CASSFTTQETQYF. This chain links TRBV7-9 with TRBJ2-5; D unclear. Germline assignment: CDR1 SEHNR and CDR2 FQNEAQ (reference sequence). V was shortened by 3 bases and J by 2 bases, with 7 bases between the two germline ends. This CDR3 is 13 amino acids long.